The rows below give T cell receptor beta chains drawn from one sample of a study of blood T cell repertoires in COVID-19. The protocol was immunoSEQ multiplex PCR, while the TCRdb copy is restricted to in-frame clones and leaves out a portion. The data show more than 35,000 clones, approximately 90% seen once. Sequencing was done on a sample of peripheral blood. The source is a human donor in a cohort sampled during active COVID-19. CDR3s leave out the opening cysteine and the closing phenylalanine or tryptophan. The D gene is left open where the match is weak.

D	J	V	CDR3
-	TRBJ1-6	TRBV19	ASSTPEGVFAPLH
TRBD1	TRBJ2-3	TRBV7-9	ASSLGLGQGVEDTQY
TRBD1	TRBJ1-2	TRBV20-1	SASDRVGYT
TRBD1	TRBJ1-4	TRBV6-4	ASGLQGAPGEKLF
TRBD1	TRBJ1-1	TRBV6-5	ASSYGLQGVNTEAF
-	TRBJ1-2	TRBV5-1	ASSLDWALYGYT
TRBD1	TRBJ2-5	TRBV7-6	ASSLASQGAEETQY
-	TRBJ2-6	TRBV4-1	ASSQQGYGANVLT
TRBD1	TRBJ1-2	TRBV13	ASSPRDSQKVYGYT
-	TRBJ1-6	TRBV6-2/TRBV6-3	ASSYSMATGSGYNSPLH
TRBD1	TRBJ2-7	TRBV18	ASSLDRGNEQY
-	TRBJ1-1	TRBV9	ASSVGPGDTEAF
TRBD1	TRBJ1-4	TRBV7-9	ASSPSGGAGEKLF
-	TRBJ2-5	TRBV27	ASSLTVLQETQY
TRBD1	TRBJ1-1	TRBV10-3	AISEGDRDGTEAF
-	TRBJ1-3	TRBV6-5	ASSRDSFGNTIY
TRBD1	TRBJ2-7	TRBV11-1	ASSSSGTGRDEQY
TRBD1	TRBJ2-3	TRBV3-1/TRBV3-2	ASSQDWDRGTDTQY
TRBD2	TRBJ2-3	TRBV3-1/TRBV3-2	ASSQARTSGRTDTQY
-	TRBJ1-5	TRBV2	ASSEAAGAFQPQH
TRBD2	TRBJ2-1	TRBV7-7	ASSLGTSVPNNEQF
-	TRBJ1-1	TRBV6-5	ASRAQETEAF
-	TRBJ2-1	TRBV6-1	ASSEGSRSYNEQF
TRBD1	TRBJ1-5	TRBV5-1	ASSPTGYDQPQH
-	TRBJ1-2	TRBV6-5	ASSYSTGGNYGYT
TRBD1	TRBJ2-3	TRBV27	ASGPQGALMNTQY
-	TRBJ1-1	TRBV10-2	ASSDPGGRTEAF
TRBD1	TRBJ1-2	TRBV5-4	ASSLQGAGNYGYT
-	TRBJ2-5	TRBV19	ASSIATGQETQY
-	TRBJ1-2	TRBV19	ASSSAFGAYGYT
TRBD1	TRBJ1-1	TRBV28	ASRTPWTGGTEAF
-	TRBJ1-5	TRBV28	ASSPRRVGQPQH
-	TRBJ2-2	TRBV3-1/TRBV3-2	ASSQRGGGELF
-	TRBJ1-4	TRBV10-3	ATAPTGVEKLF
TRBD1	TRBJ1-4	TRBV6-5	ASSLRQGGRKLF
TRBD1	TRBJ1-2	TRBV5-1	ASSLGPQGTYGYT
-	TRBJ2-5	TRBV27	ASSIIGTGLETQY
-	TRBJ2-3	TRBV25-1	ASSGPTGLGGDTQY
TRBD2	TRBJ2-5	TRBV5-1	ASSSGLFQETQY
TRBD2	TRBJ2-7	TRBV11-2	ASSLASGGTADEQY
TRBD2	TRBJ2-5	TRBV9	ASSLGTSGEGTQY
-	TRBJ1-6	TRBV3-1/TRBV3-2	ASSLVARGRNRAWENSPLH
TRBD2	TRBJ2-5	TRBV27	ASSSGLHHDTQY
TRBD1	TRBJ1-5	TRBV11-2	ASSGQGGNQPQH
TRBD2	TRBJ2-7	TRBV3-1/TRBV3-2	ASSPGLAGGENEQY
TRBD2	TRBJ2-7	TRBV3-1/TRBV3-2	ASSSGLAGYEQY
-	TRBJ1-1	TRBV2	ASSGEMNTEAF